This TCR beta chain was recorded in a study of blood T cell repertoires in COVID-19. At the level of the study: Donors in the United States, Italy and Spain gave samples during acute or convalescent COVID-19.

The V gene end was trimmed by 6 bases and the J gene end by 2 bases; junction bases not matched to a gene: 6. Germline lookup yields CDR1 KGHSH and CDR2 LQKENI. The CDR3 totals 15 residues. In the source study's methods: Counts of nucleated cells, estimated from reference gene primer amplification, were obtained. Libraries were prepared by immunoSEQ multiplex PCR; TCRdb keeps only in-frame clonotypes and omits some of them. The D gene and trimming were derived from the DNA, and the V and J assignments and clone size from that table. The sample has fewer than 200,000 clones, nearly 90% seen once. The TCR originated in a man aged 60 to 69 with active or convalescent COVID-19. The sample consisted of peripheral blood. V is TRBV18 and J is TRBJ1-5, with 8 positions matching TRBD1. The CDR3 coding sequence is TGTGCCAGCTCGCTACTGACAGGGGGCAATCAGCCCCAGCATTTT. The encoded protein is CASSLLTGGNQPQHF.